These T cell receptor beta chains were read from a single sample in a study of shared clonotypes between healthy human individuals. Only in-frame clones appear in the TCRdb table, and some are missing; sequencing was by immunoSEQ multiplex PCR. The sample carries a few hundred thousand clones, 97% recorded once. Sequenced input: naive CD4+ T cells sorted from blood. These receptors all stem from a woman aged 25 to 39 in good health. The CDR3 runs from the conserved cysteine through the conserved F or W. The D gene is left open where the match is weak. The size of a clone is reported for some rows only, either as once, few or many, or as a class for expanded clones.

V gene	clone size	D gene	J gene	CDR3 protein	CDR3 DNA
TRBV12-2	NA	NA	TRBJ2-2	CASRLDPGNTGELFF	TGTGCAAGTCGCTTAGATCCCGGAAACACCGGGGAGCTGTTTTTT
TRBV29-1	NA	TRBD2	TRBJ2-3	CSAQRQTSGSPYYTDTQYF	TGCAGCGCCCAACGCCAGACTAGCGGGAGTCCCTACTACACAGATACGCAGTATTTT
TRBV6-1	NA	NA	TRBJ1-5	CASSGGFQPQHF	TGTGCCAGCAGTGGCGGTTTCCAGCCCCAGCATTTT
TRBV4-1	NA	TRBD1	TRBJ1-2	CASSQDRRDRGGYGYTF	TGCGCCAGCAGCCAAGATCGGCGGGACAGGGGGGGTTATGGCTACACCTTC
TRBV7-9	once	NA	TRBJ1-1	CASSPRQGAEAFF	TGTGCCAGCAGCCCCCGCCAAGGTGCTGAAGCTTTCTTT
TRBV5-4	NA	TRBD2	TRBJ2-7	CASSLYVLAGAHEQYF	TGTGCCAGCAGCTTGTACGTGCTAGCGGGTGCCCACGAGCAGTACTTC
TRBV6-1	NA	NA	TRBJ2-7	CASGKFQTYEQYF	TGTGCCAGCGGAAAATTCCAGACCTACGAGCAGTACTTC
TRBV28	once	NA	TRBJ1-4	CASTPPSPGRGEKLFF	TGTGCCAGCACGCCCCCTAGTCCAGGGCGGGGGGAAAAACTGTTTTTT
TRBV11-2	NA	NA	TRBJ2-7	CASSLDRTRYEQYF	TGTGCCAGCAGCTTAGACCGAACTAGATACGAGCAGTACTTC
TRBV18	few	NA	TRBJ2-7	CASSLRDNEQYF	TGTGCCAGCTCACTTCGGGACAACGAGCAGTACTTC
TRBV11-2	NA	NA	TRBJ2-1	CASSLDLINEQFF	TGTGCCAGCAGCTTAGATCTCATCAATGAGCAGTTCTTC
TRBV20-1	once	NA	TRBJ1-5	CSASEGPQHF	TGCAGTGCTAGTGAGGGACCCCAGCATTTT
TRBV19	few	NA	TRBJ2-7	CARLGSPGRGDEQYF	TGTGCCAGGCTCGGGAGCCCGGGTCGCGGAGACGAGCAGTACTTC
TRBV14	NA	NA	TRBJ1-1	CASSHWGFTEAFF	TGTGCCAGCAGCCACTGGGGCTTCACTGAAGCTTTCTTT
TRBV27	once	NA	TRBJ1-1	CASSLPGKGNTEAFF	TGTGCCAGCAGTTTACCGGGTAAGGGGAACACTGAAGCTTTCTTT
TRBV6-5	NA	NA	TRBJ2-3	CASSYPKDSKDTQYF	TGTGCCAGCAGTTACCCGAAGGACAGTAAAGATACGCAGTATTTT
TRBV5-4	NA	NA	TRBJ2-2	CASSLPQDFTGELFF	TGTGCCAGCAGTTTGCCCCAAGATTTCACCGGGGAGCTGTTTTTT
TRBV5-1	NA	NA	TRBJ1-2	CASSPDLWGYTF	TGCGCCAGCAGCCCGGACCTCTGGGGCTACACCTTC
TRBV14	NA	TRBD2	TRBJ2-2	CASSQGLAGLGELFF	TGTGCCAGCAGCCAAGGGCTAGCGGGACTTGGGGAGCTGTTTTTT
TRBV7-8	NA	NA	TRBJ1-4	CASSPLGGTREKLFF	TGTGCCAGCAGTCCCCTCGGGGGGACTCGTGAAAAACTGTTTTTT
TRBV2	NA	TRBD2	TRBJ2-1	CASLLAVYNEQFF	TGTGCCAGCCTACTAGCGGTCTACAATGAGCAGTTCTTC
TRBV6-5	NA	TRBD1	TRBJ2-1	CASSHDRASLYEQFF	TGTGCCAGCAGCCACGACAGGGCGAGTTTATATGAGCAGTTCTTC
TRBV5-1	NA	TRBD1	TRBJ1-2	CASSLERTGAGYTF	TGCGCCAGCAGCTTGGAAAGGACAGGGGCCGGCTACACCTTC
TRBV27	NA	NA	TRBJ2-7	CASSRTMTTYEQYF	TGTGCCAGCAGTCGGACTATGACAACCTACGAGCAGTACTTC
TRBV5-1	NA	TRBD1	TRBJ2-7	CASQRGQGESYEQYF	TGCGCCAGCCAACGCGGACAGGGGGAGTCCTACGAGCAGTACTTC
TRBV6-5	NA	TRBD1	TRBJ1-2	CASSTDRGSNGYTF	TGTGCCAGCAGCACGGACAGGGGTAGCAATGGCTACACCTTC
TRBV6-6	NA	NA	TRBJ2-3	CASSAPSTDTQYF	TGTGCCAGCAGCGCCCCTTCCACAGATACGCAGTATTTT
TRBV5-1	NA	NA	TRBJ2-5	CASSWYREGRETQYF	TGCGCCAGCAGCTGGTACAGAGAGGGGAGAGAGACCCAGTACTTC
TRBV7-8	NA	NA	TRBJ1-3	CASSLAAGVAGNTIYF	TGTGCCAGCAGCTTAGCAGCGGGCGTAGCAGGAAACACCATATATTTT
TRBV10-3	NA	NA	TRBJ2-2	CAISAGGELFF	TGTGCCATCAGTGCAGGCGGGGAGCTGTTTTTT
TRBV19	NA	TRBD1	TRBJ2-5	CASSPRTGEETQYF	TGTGCCAGTAGTCCCCGGACAGGGGAAGAGACCCAGTACTTC
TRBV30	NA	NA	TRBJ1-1	CAVEDSLNTEAFF	TGTGCCGTGGAGGACAGTTTGAACACTGAAGCTTTCTTT
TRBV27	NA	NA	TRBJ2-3	CASSNPSTADTQYF	TGTGCCAGCAGTAACCCAAGCACAGCAGATACGCAGTATTTT
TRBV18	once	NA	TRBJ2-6	CASSPPSGANVLTF	TGTGCCAGCTCACCACCCTCTGGGGCCAACGTCCTGACTTTC
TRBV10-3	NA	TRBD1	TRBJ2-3	CAISESPTGVDTQYF	TGTGCCATCAGTGAGTCGCCGACAGGGGTGGATACGCAGTATTTT
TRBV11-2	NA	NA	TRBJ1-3	CASSLVVSGNTIYF	TGTGCCAGCAGCTTAGTCGTGTCTGGAAACACCATATATTTT
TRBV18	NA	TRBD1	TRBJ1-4	CASSRTTTGGNEKLFF	TGTGCCAGCTCCCGTACAACGACAGGGGGTAATGAAAAACTGTTTTTT
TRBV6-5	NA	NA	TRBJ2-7	CASSLGPGYEQYF	TGTGCCAGCAGTCTGGGGCCGGGTTACGAGCAGTACTTC
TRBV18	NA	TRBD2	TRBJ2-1	CASSLRTSGNNEQFF	TGTGCCAGCTCACTCCGGACTAGCGGCAACAATGAGCAGTTCTTC
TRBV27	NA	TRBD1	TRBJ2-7	CASSLTGGSSYEQYF	TGTGCCAGCAGTCTCACAGGGGGCAGCTCCTACGAGCAGTACTTC
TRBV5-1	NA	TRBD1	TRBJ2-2	CASSWTGTNTGELFF	TGCGCCAGCAGCTGGACAGGGACGAACACCGGGGAGCTGTTTTTT
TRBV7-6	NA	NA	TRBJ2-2	CASSRIGTENTGELFF	TGTGCCAGCAGCCGAATCGGGACTGAGAACACCGGGGAGCTGTTTTTT
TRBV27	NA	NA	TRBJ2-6	CASSYIGRVSKLTGANVLTF	TGTGCCAGCAGTTATATTGGCAGGGTAAGTAAACTAACTGGGGCCAACGTCCTGACTTTC